These T cell receptor beta chains were read from a single sample in a study of T cell responses to AZD1222 COVID-19 vaccine. Repertoires were generated with immunoSEQ multiplex PCR, while TCRdb's copy carries only in-frame clones and drops some. The data show tens of thousands of clones, with 80% to 90% seen just once and roughly a tenth held by the top ten. The starting material was peripheral blood, obtained 28 days after the second AZD1222 dose. These receptors were collected from an adult who received the AZD1222 COVID-19 vaccine. CDR3s include the opening cysteine and the closing phenylalanine or tryptophan. D genes are given only for firm matches. For some rows the clone size is stated as once, few or many, or as a class when expanded; others skip it.

v_gene	j_gene	abundance	d_gene	CDR3nt	CDR3aa
TRBV5-4	TRBJ1-2	NA	TRBD1	TGTGCCAGCAGCTTGGCTCAAGGGGGCTTCTTAGGTGGCTACACCTTC	CASSLAQGGFLGGYTF
TRBV19	TRBJ2-5	NA	TRBD2	TGTGCCAGTAGTATCGGGGGGGTGGAGACCCAGTACTTC	CASSIGGVETQYF
TRBV19	TRBJ2-2	NA	NA	TGTGCCAGTAGAATAAAAGTCACCGGGGAGCTGTTTTTT	CASRIKVTGELFF
TRBV11-3	TRBJ2-4	once	NA	TGTGCCAGCAGCTTAGCCAGCCACCAAAACATTCAGTACTTC	CASSLASHQNIQYF
TRBV7-2	TRBJ1-2	NA	NA	TGTGCCAGCAGCTTAGGGGACACTAACTATGGCTACACCTTC	CASSLGDTNYGYTF
TRBV7-2	TRBJ1-5	NA	TRBD1	TGTGCCAGCAGTCGACAGGGGTATCAGCCCCAGCATTTT	CASSRQGYQPQHF
TRBV6-5	TRBJ1-1	once	NA	TGTGCCAGCAGCAAAGGGGGTTTTGGCACTGAAGCTTTCTTT	CASSKGGFGTEAFF
TRBV27	TRBJ1-2	once	TRBD1	TGTGCCAGCAGTAACCTGGGACAGGCCCTGGGTGGCTACACCTTC	CASSNLGQALGGYTF
TRBV12-3/TRBV12-4	TRBJ1-3	few	TRBD1	TGTGCCAGCAGTCCAGGGGGTGGAAACACCATATATTTT	CASSPGGGNTIYF
TRBV5-1	TRBJ2-5	NA	TRBD2	TGCGCCAGCAGCTTGGATCCTAGCGGTAAAGAGACCCAGTACTTC	CASSLDPSGKETQYF
TRBV6-5	TRBJ1-5	NA	NA	TGTGCCAGCAGCCCCGCAGGAGGTAGCAATCAGCCCCAGCATTTT	CASSPAGGSNQPQHF
TRBV6-5	TRBJ2-5	few	NA	TGTGCCAGCAGTTACTCGCTCAGGGGCGAGGAGACCCAGTACTTC	CASSYSLRGEETQYF
TRBV10-3	TRBJ1-1	NA	NA	TGTGCCATCAGTGACCCTCGGGGCTTGAACACTGAAGCTTTCTTT	CAISDPRGLNTEAFF
TRBV10-3	TRBJ1-1	NA	TRBD1	TGTGCCATCAGTTCTCAGGGGGTCGCTGAAGCTTTCTTT	CAISSQGVAEAFF
TRBV7-2	TRBJ1-1	NA	TRBD1	TGTGCCAGCAGCAGTGGACAGGGGAACACTGAAGCTTTCTTT	CASSSGQGNTEAFF
TRBV7-6	TRBJ2-1	NA	TRBD1	TGTGCCAGCAGCCATCCGGGACAGGGGTCCTACAATGAGCAGTTCTTC	CASSHPGQGSYNEQFF
TRBV30	TRBJ1-2	NA	NA	TGTGCCTGGAGTGTAGGGGCACCCTATGGCTACACCTTC	CAWSVGAPYGYTF
TRBV29-1	TRBJ2-5	NA	NA	TGCAGCGTTGGACAGGGAGGCGCAGAGACCCAGTACTTC	CSVGQGGAETQYF
TRBV10-3	TRBJ2-5	NA	NA	TGTGCCATCTTGAAGGGACCGCAAGAGACCCAGTACTTC	CAILKGPQETQYF
TRBV6-1	TRBJ2-3	NA	NA	TGTGCCAGCAGTGAAGCCCTAGGTGCCACAGATACGCAGTATTTT	CASSEALGATDTQYF
TRBV5-4	TRBJ2-6	NA	TRBD2	TGTGCCAGCAGCACGGGACTAGCGGGAGTTGGGTCTGGGGCCAACGTCCTGACTTTC	CASSTGLAGVGSGANVLTF
TRBV18	TRBJ1-6	NA	NA	TGTGCCAGCTCCCTACTTGGGGGTTCACCCCTCCACTTT	CASSLLGGSPLHF
TRBV19	TRBJ2-7	NA	TRBD1	TGTGCCAGTAGTATAATGGACAGGGGCGAGCAGTACTTC	CASSIMDRGEQYF
TRBV2	TRBJ2-1	NA	TRBD2	TGTGCCAGCAGTAAAGGGACTAGCGGGGGGGTACGCTCCTACAATGAGCAGTTCTTC	CASSKGTSGGVRSYNEQFF
TRBV7-8	TRBJ2-4	NA	TRBD2	TGTGCCAGCACCCCGGAAGCGGGAGGTCGCGGGGCCAAAAACATTCAGTACTTC	CASTPEAGGRGAKNIQYF
TRBV6-1	TRBJ2-2	NA	NA	TGTGCCAGCAGTGAGGGGGGTTACTTCCCGGAGCAGCTGTTTTTT	CASSEGGYFPEQLFF
TRBV3-1/TRBV3-2	TRBJ2-1	NA	TRBD2	TGTGCCAGCAGCCAAGTAGGTGGCGGGGGGGCCGATGAGCAGTTCTTC	CASSQVGGGGADEQFF
TRBV19	TRBJ2-5	NA	TRBD2	TGTGCCAGTAGGGACCCCGGGGGGGTGGGAGAGACCCAGTACTTC	CASRDPGGVGETQYF
TRBV5-6	TRBJ2-7	NA	NA	TGTGCCAGCAGCTTGGAGGGGGGGTACTCCTACGAGCAGTACTTC	CASSLEGGYSYEQYF
TRBV10-3	TRBJ2-1	NA	NA	TGTGCCATCAGTGAGCCGGGGGTAGCGTACAATGAGCAGTTCTTC	CAISEPGVAYNEQFF
TRBV4-3	TRBJ1-4	NA	NA	TGCGCCAGCAGCCAAGACTCAGGGCAGGGAAAACTGTTTTTT	CASSQDSGQGKLFF
TRBV2	TRBJ2-2	NA	NA	TGTGCCAGCAGTGAGGCCTCTCGAGGCACCGGGGAGCTGTTTTTT	CASSEASRGTGELFF
TRBV24-1	TRBJ1-5	NA	NA	TGTGCCACCGGTGATGTCGGCAATCAGCCCCAGCATTTT	CATGDVGNQPQHF
TRBV6-5	TRBJ2-1	NA	TRBD2	TGTGCCAGCAGTTTTAGCGGGGTTGAGCAGTTCTTC	CASSFSGVEQFF
TRBV5-1	TRBJ2-2	NA	NA	TGCGCCAGCAGCTTGGGAGTGGGGCCGGACACCGGGGAGCTGTTTTTT	CASSLGVGPDTGELFF
TRBV5-5	TRBJ2-5	NA	TRBD2	TGTGCCAGCACAGGAGTAGCGGGGGGGCGAGAGACCCAGTACTTC	CASTGVAGGRETQYF
TRBV6-5	TRBJ1-4	NA	NA	TGTGCCAGCAGTTACTATGGGAGTCGGAGCGAAAAACTGTTTTTT	CASSYYGSRSEKLFF
TRBV19	TRBJ2-7	NA	NA	TGTGCCAGTAGTATAGAAGGGGCCAACTACCACGAGCAGTACTTC	CASSIEGANYHEQYF
TRBV28	TRBJ1-3	NA	NA	TGTGCCAGCAGCACCCCCGCGACAGTCTCTGGAAACACCATATATTTT	CASSTPATVSGNTIYF
TRBV5-1	TRBJ1-2	NA	NA	TGCGCCAGCAGCTTGGCCCTGGGTAACTATGGCTACACCTTC	CASSLALGNYGYTF
TRBV5-1	TRBJ2-1	NA	NA	TGCGCCAGCAGCTTGGCCAGGTTCCCGGGGGTATCCTACAATGAGCAGTTCTTC	CASSLARFPGVSYNEQFF
TRBV7-8	TRBJ1-1	few	NA	TGTGCCAGCAGCGAATGGGCTGAAGCTTTCTTT	CASSEWAEAFF
TRBV7-6	TRBJ2-3	NA	TRBD2	TGTGCCAGCAGCTTAGGACTAGCGGGGGCTAGGGATACGCAGTATTTT	CASSLGLAGARDTQYF
TRBV4-2	TRBJ1-2	once	NA	TGTGCCAGCAGCCAAGAAGCCCCGGACAGCCACTTTAACTATGGCTACACCTTC	CASSQEAPDSHFNYGYTF
TRBV3-1/TRBV3-2	TRBJ1-6	NA	NA	TGTGCCAGCAGCCAGGGGGCCCAGGGTCTGGTATCACCCCTCCACTTT	CASSQGAQGLVSPLHF
TRBV3-1/TRBV3-2	TRBJ2-1	NA	TRBD2	TGTGCCAGCAGCCAAGAAGTAGCGGGGGGTGGTGAGCAGTTCTTC	CASSQEVAGGGEQFF
TRBV5-6	TRBJ2-7	NA	NA	TGTGCCAGCAGCTTGGGGGCTAGCCCCTACGAGCAGTACTTC	CASSLGASPYEQYF
TRBV7-2	TRBJ2-1	once	TRBD2	TGTGCCAGCAGCTTACTAGCGGGAGGAACCTACAATGAGCAGTTCTTC	CASSLLAGGTYNEQFF
TRBV25-1	TRBJ1-1	NA	TRBD1	TGTGCCAGCAGTGAGACAGGGGAAGCTTTCTTT	CASSETGEAFF
TRBV7-3	TRBJ1-6	NA	NA	TGTGCCAGCCCTATGGGGAAGGCCCTCCACTTT	CASPMGKALHF
TRBV2	TRBJ2-5	NA	NA	TGTGCCAGCAGTTGGGGGGTAAGGGAGACCCAGTACTTC	CASSWGVRETQYF
TRBV19	TRBJ2-2	NA	TRBD2	TGTGCCAGTAGTATACTAGCGGGGGGCACCGGGGAGCTGTTTTTT	CASSILAGGTGELFF